This is a list of T cell receptor beta chains from one sample in a study of T cells after yellow fever vaccination. MiXCR, applied by TCRdb to the 5' RACE reads, yields one record per CDR3 protein. This sample has some 500,000 distinct CDR3 sequences, with about 13% found just once. The sample here was PBMCs, taken on the day of the yellow fever booster vaccination. Receptors were obtained from a man aged 30-40 years who received the YFV17D yellow fever vaccine. CDR3s include the opening cysteine and the closing phenylalanine or tryptophan. A D gene is named only where the DNA matches it firmly. Clone size appears in some rows only: once, few, many, or a class for an expanded clone.

J gene,CDR3 length,V gene,D gene,clone size,CDR3 DNA,CDR3 protein
TRBJ2-5,16,TRBV5-1,.,few,TGCGCCAGCAGCTTGTTGGCATCCAGGGGCGAAGAGACCCAGTACTTC,CASSLLASRGEETQYF
TRBJ1-5,12,TRBV5-8,.,.,TGTGCCAGCAGCGCGAACCCGGGAGCCCAGCATTTT,CASSANPGAQHF
TRBJ2-7,16,TRBV7-8,TRBD2,.,TGTGCCAGCAGCTTCCTCGGGGCAGGGAGGGCCTACGAGCAGTACTTC,CASSFLGAGRAYEQYF
TRBJ2-2,13,TRBV5-5,.,.,TGTGCCAGCAGAATACAGTTCACCGGGGAGCTGTTTTTT,CASRIQFTGELFF
TRBJ2-7,19,TRBV15,TRBD2,few,TGTGCCACCAGCACCACAACACGCGGACTAGCGGGAGTTTGGTACGAGCAGTACTTC,CATSTTTRGLAGVWYEQYF
TRBJ2-5,15,TRBV20-1,.,.,TGCAGTGCTAGCTCTCAGCCGGGATCGAGGGAGACCCAGTACTTC,CSASSQPGSRETQYF
TRBJ2-1,17,TRBV6-5,TRBD2,many,TGTGCCAGCAGCTATTCTGGACTAGCGGGAGTCTACAATGAGCAGTTCTTC,CASSYSGLAGVYNEQFF
TRBJ2-2,12,TRBV10-1,.,.,TGCGCCAGCAGTGAGTCCGGCGGGGAGCTGTTTTTT,CASSESGGELFF
TRBJ1-5,14,TRBV20-1,.,.,TGCAGTGCTAGGGAGGAGGGAGGCAATCAGCCCCAGCATTTT,CSAREEGGNQPQHF
TRBJ1-4,15,TRBV6-1,.,few,TGTGCCAGCAGCCAAAACACAGGGACTAATGAAAAACTGTTTTTT,CASSQNTGTNEKLFF
TRBJ2-3,10,TRBV12-3/TRBV12-4,.,.,TGTGCCAGCCGCCCAGATACGCAGTATTTT,CASRPDTQYF
TRBJ1-5,14,TRBV20-1,.,many,TGCAGTGCCCCCCGGACGGGGGCTAATCAGCCCCAGCATTTT,CSAPRTGANQPQHF
TRBJ1-5,15,TRBV5-1,.,few,TGCGCCAGCAGCTTAGGGGAGAATAGCAATCAGCCCCAGCATTTT,CASSLGENSNQPQHF
TRBJ2-2,12,TRBV3-1,.,.,TGTGCCAGCAGCCAAGTCGCCCAGGAGCTGTTTTTT,CASSQVAQELFF
TRBJ2-7,18,TRBV23-1,TRBD2,.,TGCGCCAGCAGTCAATCGGGGGGGTTACTAGCCCCACCGGGGGAGCAGTACTTC,CASSQSGGLLAPPGEQYF
TRBJ2-1,16,TRBV6-5,TRBD1,few,TGTGCCAGCAGTTACACCTCCGGGACAGGGCCCAATGAGCAGTTCTTC,CASSYTSGTGPNEQFF
TRBJ2-1,15,TRBV12-3/TRBV12-4,.,few,TGTGCCAGCAGCTTACCGGGTTCGACCCTATTTGAGCAGTTCTTC,CASSLPGSTLFEQFF
TRBJ2-5,13,TRBV29-1,.,.,TGCAGCACCCACAACGGCGGGGGCGAGACCCAGTACTTC,CSTHNGGGETQYF
TRBJ2-7,14,TRBV20-1,.,.,TGCAGTGCTAGAGATAGGAGGGGTTGGTTTGAGCAGTACTTC,CSARDRRGWFEQYF
TRBJ2-2,14,TRBV20-1,.,.,TGCAGTGCGAGGAGGGGTTTCAACACCGGGGAGCTGTTTTTT,CSARRGFNTGELFF
TRBJ2-1,16,TRBV4-3,TRBD2,few,TGCGCCAGCAGCCAAGCCGGGACTAGCCTCTACAATGAGCAGTTCTTC,CASSQAGTSLYNEQFF
TRBJ2-7,14,TRBV6-1,TRBD1,few,TGTGCCAGCAGTGAGGACAGGAGACTCTACGAGCAGTACTTC,CASSEDRRLYEQYF
TRBJ2-3,14,TRBV5-6,.,few,TGTGCCAGCAGCTTGGTGGGTAGGGAAGATACGCAGTATTTT,CASSLVGREDTQYF
TRBJ2-1,16,TRBV7-2,TRBD2,few,TGTGCCAGCAGCTCCCCCACTAGCGGGATCTACAATGAGCAGTTCTTC,CASSSPTSGIYNEQFF
TRBJ2-1,14,TRBV2,.,.,TGTGCCAGCAGATCTAGCGCGAGTTACAATGAGCAGTTCTTC,CASRSSASYNEQFF
TRBJ2-3,15,TRBV29-1,TRBD1,few,TGCAGCGTTCGAACCGACAGGGGCAGTTTGGATACGCAGTATTTT,CSVRTDRGSLDTQYF